What follows are 20 T cell receptor beta chains derived from one specimen sequenced in a study of T cell responses to AZD1222 COVID-19 vaccine. Here immunoSEQ multiplex PCR was the method, and the copy in TCRdb shows in-frame clones only, minus some. The table lists fewer than 200,000 clones, more than 80% of them singletons. The specimen comprised peripheral blood, sampled 28 days after the second dose of the MenACWY control vaccine. The receptors come from an adult who received the MenACWY meningococcal vaccine as a control.

The chain uses TRBV4-2 and TRBJ1-1; the D is unclear. The CDR3 sequence is 15 residues long. The germline V gene encodes CDR1 LGHNA and CDR2 YNFKEQ. The V and J ends lost 1 base and 5 bases respectively, with 14 bases between them. The CDR3 loop is CASSQVPSSLTEAFF. For the CDR3, the DNA is TGTGCCAGCAGCCAAGTTCCCTCCAGCTTAACTGAAGCTTTCTTT.

V gene TRBV3-1 (or the pseudogene TRBV3-2) combines with J gene TRBJ1-2, with D uncertain. Between the trimmed V and J ends, which lost 4 bases and 5 bases, there was a span of 14 bases. Germline lookup yields CDR1 LGHDT and CDR2 YNNKEL (reference sequence). The CDR3 is 14 residues long. The DNA of the CDR3 is TGTGCCAGCAGCCCACCGGGTTTTGAGTATGGCTACACCTTC. Translated: CASSPPGFEYGYTF.

V and J are TRBV6-5 and TRBJ1-2, with D uncertain. With 6 bases removed from V and 2 bases from J, the gap between germline ends came to 13 bases. The germline V gene has CDR1 MNHEY and CDR2 SVGAGI. The CDR3 runs 14 residues. CDR3 region: CASRYRSENYGYTF. Written as DNA, the CDR3 is TGTGCCAGCAGGTATCGCAGCGAGAACTATGGCTACACCTTC.

In this sample, this clone turned up once. This chain joins TRBV3-1 (or the pseudogene TRBV3-2) and TRBJ2-7; D may be TRBD1 or TRBD2 (5 bases each). V was cut by 0 bases and J by 7 bases, with 16 bases left in between. The germline CDR1 and CDR2 sequences are LGHDT and YNNKEL (reference sequence). The CDR3 has 15 amino acids. CDR3 bases: TGTGCCAGCAGCCAAGATCTTGGGACGGTGGGTGAGCAGTACTTC. It yields the protein CASSQDLGTVGEQYF.

The rearrangement joins TRBV10-3 to TRBJ2-7; D possibly corresponds to TRBD2 (5 bases). Germline values: CDR1 ENHRY, CDR2 SYGVKD. V was trimmed by 2 bases and J by 5 bases, leaving 19 bases between them. The CDR3 runs to 16 residues. CDR3 DNA: TGTGCCATCAGTGAGCCAAGGACTCCGGACCCGAACGAGCAGTACTTC. Its protein product is CAISEPRTPDPNEQYF.

The rearrangement links TRBV7-2 to TRBJ2-3; D might be TRBD2 (7 bases). The CDR3 runs 15 residues. V gave up 7 bases and J gave up 5 bases, with 19 bases separating them. Germline V lookup: CDR1 SGHTA, CDR2 FQGNSA. The CDR3 DNA follows: TGTGCCAGCACGCCTGGGGGGGCGATGAGAGATACGCAGTATTTT. Residues: CASTPGGAMRDTQYF.

V is TRBV6-6 and J is TRBJ1-2; 8 positions match TRBD1. Germline assignment: CDR1 MNHNY and CDR2 SVGAGI (reference sequence). The ends lost 6 bases at V and 5 bases at J; junction bases unmatched: 8. This CDR3 has 14 amino acids. The CDR3 DNA is TGTGCCAGCAGCCCCGGACAGGGTACTTATGGCTACACCTTC. Protein sequence: CASSPGQGTYGYTF.

This clone was seen a handful of times. CDR3: CASSGQYRGQDYGYTF. CDR3 nucleotides: TGTGCCAGCAGTGGACAATACAGGGGTCAGGACTATGGCTACACCTTC. The gene calls are TRBV6-1 and TRBJ1-2; 7 bases align to TRBD1. CDR1 MNHNS and CDR2 SASEGT come from the germline V gene. The CDR3 consists of 16 residues. V dropped 4 bases and J dropped 3; count of bases not matched to a gene: 11.

In DNA, the CDR3 is TGTGCCAGCAGCGTAGAGGTGGGGTGGGACAATGAGCAGTTCTTC. This sequence encodes CASSVEVGWDNEQFF. The chain couples TRBV9 to TRBJ2-1; unclear D gene. Germline-derived CDR1 and CDR2 are SGDLS and YYNGEE. Trimming stripped 0 bases from V and 5 bases from J, with 12 bases between. CDR3 length: 15 amino acids.

The genes are TRBV12-5 and TRBJ2-7; D not certain. V lost 6 bases and J lost 3, with 15 bases in between. Germline V lookup: CDR1 LGHNT, CDR2 FRNRAP. The CDR3 spans 14 residues. The CDR3 nucleotides are TGTGCTAGTGGCCTCGACAAGGCTGACTACGAGCAGTACTTC. Amino acids: CASGLDKADYEQYF.

This chain uses TRBV4-2 with TRBJ1-4; the match to TRBD1 covers 7 bases. The CDR3 runs to 15 residues. V lost 8 bases to trimming and J lost 2 bases; unmatched junction nucleotides: 8. Germline assignment: CDR1 LGHNA and CDR2 YNFKEQ. The CDR3: CASSSARGTNEKLFF. CDR3 coding DNA: TGTGCCAGCTCGAGTGCCAGGGGGACTAATGAAAAACTGTTTTTT.

The V gene is TRBV19, the J gene TRBJ1-6, with D perhaps matching TRBD1 (5 bases). The V end was cut by 7 bases, the J end by 0 bases, with 10 bases between. The CDR3 is 15 residues long. Germline V gives CDR1 LNHDA, CDR2 SQIVND (reference sequence). The CDR3 bases are TGTGCCAGTACCCCCGACAGCTCCTATAATTCACCCCTCCACTTT. It translates to CASTPDSSYNSPLHF.

This chain uses TRBV7-8 with TRBJ2-1; D not certain. CDR3 length: 12 residues. Germline V gives CDR1 SGHVS, CDR2 FQNEAQ. V lost 2 bases, J lost 4 bases, and 3 bases lay in between. As DNA, the CDR3 is TGTGCCAGCAGCTTACAGTACAATGAGCAGTTCTTC. Its translation is CASSLQYNEQFF.

This rearrangement joins TRBV28 to TRBJ1-4; TRBD1 is a possible D gene (5 bases). Per germline, CDR1 MDHEN and CDR2 SYDVKM. This CDR3 has 16 amino acids. Trimming removed 6 bases from V and 0 bases from J, with 14 bases in between. The CDR3 loop reads CASSSGTWATNEKLFF. The CDR3 region has the DNA TGTGCCAGCAGCTCCGGGACGTGGGCAACTAATGAAAAACTGTTTTTT.

On this clone: The same CDR3 arises from other DNA sequences in this sample as well. The chain carries TRBV19 and TRBJ1-1; no clear D. Trimming left V 1 base short and J 0 bases short, with 6 bases between. The CDR3 runs to 14 residues. CDR1 and CDR2 (germline): LNHDA, SQIVND (reference sequence). The CDR3 region has the DNA TGTGCCAGTAGTATAGGGCAGATGAACACTGAAGCTTTCTTT. It is translated as CASSIGQMNTEAFF.

The chain couples TRBV19 to TRBJ2-2; 8 positions match TRBD1. J was trimmed by 6 bases and V by 6 bases; bases with no gene match: 3. The CDR3 sequence is 13 residues long. From germline, CDR1 is LNHDA and CDR2 SQIVND (reference sequence). The CDR3 nucleotides are TGTGCCAGTAGGACAGGGGCCCCCGGGGAGCTGTTTTTT. This encodes CASRTGAPGELFF.

This chain connects TRBV6-2 or TRBV6-3 to TRBJ2-2; TRBD1 might be the D (6 bases). The germline V gene has CDR1 MNHEY and CDR2 SVGEGT. The CDR3 sequence is 15 residues long. V was cut by 4 bases and J by 0 bases, with 9 bases left in between. CDR3 residues: CASSSWTANTGELFF. CDR3 coding DNA: TGTGCCAGCAGTTCTTGGACAGCGAACACCGGGGAGCTGTTTTTT.

The chain joins TRBV5-6 to TRBJ1-5; D ambiguous. The CDR3 is 14 amino acids. Trimming removed 0 bases at V and 0 bases at J, with 4 bases between. Germline loops: CDR1 SGHDT, CDR2 YYEEEE. The CDR3 DNA reads TGTGCCAGCAGCTTGGGCAGTAGCAATCAGCCCCAGCATTTT. It codes for CASSLGSSNQPQHF.

The sample holds one count of this clone. The chain employs TRBV7-9 and TRBJ2-3; no reliable D call. From germline, CDR1 is SEHNR and CDR2 FQNEAQ (reference sequence). This CDR3 has 14 residues. V lost 3 bases and J lost 0, with 7 bases in between. The CDR3 loop is CASSFESSTDTQYF. The DNA of the CDR3 is TGTGCCAGCAGCTTCGAGTCTAGCACAGATACGCAGTATTTT.

The chain employs TRBV6-4 and TRBJ2-1; D is ambiguous. The CDR3 consists of 13 residues. Trimming removed 4 bases at V and 5 bases at J, with 9 bases between. Germline V gene data show CDR1 as MRHNA and CDR2 as SNTAGT. The CDR3: CASSVQPHNEQFF. CDR3 sequence (DNA): TGTGCCAGCAGTGTTCAACCGCACAATGAGCAGTTCTTC.